A single sample is the source of the 9 T cell receptor beta chains below, sequenced in a study of cytomegalovirus exposure and HLA in healthy donors. Primers for the PCR totalled 60 Vbeta and 13 Jbeta. The data were produced by immunoSEQ multiplex PCR, yet TCRdb's version contains in-frame clones alone and is incomplete. In the table there are about 180,000 clones, around 77% of which are singletons. The sample was PBMCs. The receptors were sampled from a man aged 55 to 70 in good health and CMV-seronegative.

This chain uses TRBV5-1 with TRBJ1-1; D might be TRBD1 (6 bases). Germline CDR1 SGHRS, CDR2 YFSETQ. Trimming removed 4 bases from V and 3 bases from J, with 16 bases in between. The CDR3 extends over 15 amino acids. In DNA form, the CDR3 reads TGCGCCAGCAGCCGTACCGGGGGGGCGGACACTGAAGCTTTCTTT. Translating it yields CASSRTGGADTEAFF.

This clone was detected only once. The chain is built from TRBV27 and TRBJ2-3, with D possibly TRBD1 on 5 matching bases. V was pared by 6 bases and J by 11 bases, with 15 bases between. Germline CDR1 MNHEY, CDR2 SMNVEV (reference sequence). The CDR3 spans 12 residues. The CDR3 protein is CASSRVNGGQYF. For the CDR3, the DNA is TGTGCCAGCAGCAGGGTAAATGGTGGGCAGTATTTT.

In this sample, this clone turned up a few times. The CDR3 region has the DNA TGTGCCAGCAGCGTAGTGGGGACAGGGGAGACCCAGTACTTC. As protein: CASSVVGTGETQYF. The chain uses TRBV9 and TRBJ2-5; 9 positions match TRBD1. After removal of 0 bases from V and 5 bases from J, the junction contained 2 bases not matched to a gene. There are 14 residues in the CDR3. Germline assignment: CDR1 SGDLS and CDR2 YYNGEE.

This clone was picked up one time. This rearrangement joins TRBV28 to TRBJ1-2; D may be TRBD1 (6 bases). Germline V gene data show CDR1 as MDHEN and CDR2 as SYDVKM. Trimming removed 5 bases from V and 4 bases from J, with 17 bases in between. The CDR3 contains 15 residues. CDR3 residues: CASSPQDRPFYGYTF. In nucleotides, the CDR3 is TGTGCCAGCAGTCCCCAGGACAGACCATTCTATGGCTACACCTTC.

This clone has a handful of counts. The chain links TRBV28 to TRBJ1-3; perhaps TRBD1 as D (6 bases). The CDR3 length is 15 residues. The V end lost 4 bases, the J end lost 8 bases, and 18 bases lay between the germline ends. CDR1 is MDHEN, CDR2 SYDVKM, per germline. This CDR3 reads CASSSGQFDVDTIYF. Here the CDR3 DNA reads TGTGCCAGCAGTTCCGGACAGTTCGACGTAGACACCATATATTTT.

The chain employs TRBV5-1 and TRBJ2-5; 8 bases align to TRBD2. Trimming cost V 4 bases and J 2 bases; bases outside gene matches: 4. The CDR3 length is 14 residues. Germline lookup yields CDR1 SGHRS and CDR2 YFSETQ. CDR3 sequence: CASSASGGQETQYF. The CDR3 region has the DNA TGCGCCAGCAGCGCGTCGGGGGGGCAAGAGACCCAGTACTTC.

This clone was recorded once. The rearrangement uses TRBV30 and TRBJ2-7, with 10 bases that match TRBD1. V gave up 4 bases and J gave up 2 bases; unmatched junction bases: 8. This CDR3 is 15 amino acids long. Germline CDR1 and CDR2: GTSNPN and SVGIG (reference sequence). The CDR3 bases are TGTGCCTGGACCCCGGGACAGGGGTATACCTACGAGCAGTACTTC. Translated, it gives CAWTPGQGYTYEQYF.

Details on this clone: Distinct nucleotide sequences in the sample also encode this CDR3. This chain links TRBV5-1 with TRBJ2-3, with D possibly matching TRBD2 (6 bases). The CDR3 consists of 14 residues. V was pared by 3 bases and J by 3 bases, with 11 bases between. CDR1 and CDR2 from the germline V gene are SGHRS and YFSETQ. CDR3 DNA: TGCGCCAGCAGCTCCGGGGGAAGTACAGATACGCAGTATTTT. It codes for CASSSGGSTDTQYF.

The J gene is TRBJ1-5, the V gene TRBV21-1. TRBV21-1 is listed as a pseudogene. This CDR3 is 12 amino acids long. DNA of the CDR3: TGTGCCTGCGGTAGCCTCAATCAGCCCCAGCATTTT. Protein: CACGSLNQPQHF.